This TCR beta chain comes out of a study of blood T cell repertoires in COVID-19. As for the study in general: Samples came from the United States, Italy and Spain, spanning acute and convalescent COVID-19. Nucleic acid was either cDNA or gDNA, and it came from T cells, B-cell-depleted T cells, or PBMCs.

Authors' methods: Cell counts per sample came from amplifying reference gene primers. Sequenced by immunoSEQ multiplex PCR; TCRdb stores in-frame clones only, minus some. Clone size and V and J calls were adopted from that table, with D and trimming inferred from the DNA. The sample holds approximately 210,000 clones, 80% to 90% seen once. Germline CDR1 reads SEHNR; CDR2 reads FQNEAQ (reference sequence). The trim removed 5 bases at V and 7 bases at J, leaving 6 bases unmatched. The CDR3 sequence is 15 residues long. The sequence was collected from a woman aged 40 to 50 with active or convalescent COVID-19. The specimen sequenced was peripheral blood. The chain couples TRBV7-9 to TRBJ1-6; TRBD1 aligns across 9 bases. CDR3 sequence (DNA): TGTGCCAGCAGCCTCCCCGGGACAGGGAATTCACCCCTCCACTTT. Translated: CASSLPGTGNSPLHF.